Below, one T cell receptor beta chain is given with its context. The CDR3 covers 16 residues. CDR1 is SGHTA, CDR2 FQGNSA, per germline. V shed 3 bases, J shed 2 bases, and the junction held 9 bases outside the gene matches. This entry comes from a study of blood T cell repertoires in COVID-19. Overall study: The United States, Italy and Spain were the sources of the acute and convalescent COVID-19 samples. T cells, B-cell-depleted T cells, or PBMCs supplied cDNA or gDNA.

Study processing details: Scientists estimated how many nucleated cells there were by amplifying reference gene primers. Repertoires were generated with immunoSEQ multiplex PCR, while TCRdb's copy carries only in-frame clones and drops some. V, J and clone size are those of that table, while D and trimming were read from the DNA. The sample includes under 100,000 clones, 81% of them seen just once. J is TRBJ2-5 and V is TRBV7-2; 7 bases are shared with TRBD2. What was sequenced was peripheral blood. This sequence originates from a human donor in a cohort sampled during active COVID-19. CDR3 bases: TGTGCCAGCAGCTTCTCAGGGACGGGGGGTCAAGAGACCCAGTACTTC. It yields the protein CASSFSGTGGQETQYF.